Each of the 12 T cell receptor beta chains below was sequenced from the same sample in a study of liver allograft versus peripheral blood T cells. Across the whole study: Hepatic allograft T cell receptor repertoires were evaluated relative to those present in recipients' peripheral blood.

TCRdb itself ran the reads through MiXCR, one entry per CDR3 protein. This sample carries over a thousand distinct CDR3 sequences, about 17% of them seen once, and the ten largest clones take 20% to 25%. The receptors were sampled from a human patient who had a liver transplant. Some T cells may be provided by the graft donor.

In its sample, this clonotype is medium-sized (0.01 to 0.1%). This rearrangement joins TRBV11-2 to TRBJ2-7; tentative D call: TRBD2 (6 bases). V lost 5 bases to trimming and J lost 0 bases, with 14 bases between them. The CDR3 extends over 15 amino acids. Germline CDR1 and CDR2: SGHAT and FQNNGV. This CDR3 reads CASSLSRGSSYEQYF. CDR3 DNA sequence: TGTGCCAGCAGCCTCAGCCGGGGGAGCTCCTACGAGCAGTACTTC. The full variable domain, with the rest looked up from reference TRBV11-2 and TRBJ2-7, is EAGVAQSPRYKIIEKRQSVAFWCNPISGHATLYWYQQILGQGPKLLIQFQNNGVVDDSQLPKDRFSAERLKGVDSTLKIQPAKLEDSAVYLCASSLSRGSSYEQYFGPGTRLTVT.

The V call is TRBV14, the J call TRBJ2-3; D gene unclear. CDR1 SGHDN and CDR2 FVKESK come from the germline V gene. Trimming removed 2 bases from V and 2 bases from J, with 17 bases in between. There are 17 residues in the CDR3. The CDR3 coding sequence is TGTGCCAGCAGCCAATCCCGTGTGGGCAGCTCCACAGATACGCAGTATTTT. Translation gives CASSQSRVGSSTDTQYF.

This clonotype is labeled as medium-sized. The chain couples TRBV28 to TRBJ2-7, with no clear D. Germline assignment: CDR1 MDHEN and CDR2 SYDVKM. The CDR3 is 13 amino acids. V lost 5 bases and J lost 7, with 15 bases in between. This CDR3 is CASSVLSTGEQYF. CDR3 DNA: TGTGCCAGCAGTGTATTATCGACTGGGGAGCAGTACTTC.

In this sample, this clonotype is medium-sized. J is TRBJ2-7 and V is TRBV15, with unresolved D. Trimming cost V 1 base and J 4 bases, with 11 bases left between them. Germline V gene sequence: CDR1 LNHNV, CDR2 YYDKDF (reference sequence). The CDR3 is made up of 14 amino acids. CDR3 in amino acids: CATSRVLPPYEQYF. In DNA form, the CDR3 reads TGTGCCACCAGCAGAGTTCTTCCCCCTTACGAGCAGTACTTC.

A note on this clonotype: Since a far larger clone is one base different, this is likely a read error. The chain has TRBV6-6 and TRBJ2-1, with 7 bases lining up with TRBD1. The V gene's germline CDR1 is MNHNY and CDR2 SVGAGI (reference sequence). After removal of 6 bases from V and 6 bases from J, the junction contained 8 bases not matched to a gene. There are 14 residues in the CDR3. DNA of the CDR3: TGTGCCAGCAGAGACAGGGCTTCCGGCAATGAGCAGTTCTTC. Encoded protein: CASRDRASGNEQFF.

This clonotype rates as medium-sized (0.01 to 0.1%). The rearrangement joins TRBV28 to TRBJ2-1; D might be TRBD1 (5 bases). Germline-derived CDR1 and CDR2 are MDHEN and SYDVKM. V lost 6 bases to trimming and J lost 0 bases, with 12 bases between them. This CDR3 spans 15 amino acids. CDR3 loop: CASSRDSLSYNEQFF. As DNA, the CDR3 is TGTGCCAGCAGCCGCGACAGCCTCTCCTACAATGAGCAGTTCTTC.

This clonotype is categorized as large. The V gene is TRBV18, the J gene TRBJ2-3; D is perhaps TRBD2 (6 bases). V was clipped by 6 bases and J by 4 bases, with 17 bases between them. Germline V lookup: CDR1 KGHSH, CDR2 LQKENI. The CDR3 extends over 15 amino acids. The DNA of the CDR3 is TGTGCCAGCTCGCCTTCGGCCACGGGAGCAGATACGCAGTATTTT. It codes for CASSPSATGADTQYF.

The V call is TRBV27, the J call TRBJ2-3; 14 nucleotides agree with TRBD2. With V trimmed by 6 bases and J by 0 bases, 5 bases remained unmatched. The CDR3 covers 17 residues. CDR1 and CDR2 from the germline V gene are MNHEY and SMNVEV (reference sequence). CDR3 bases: TGTGCCAGCAGGCCGGGACTAGCGGGGGCTAGCACAGATACGCAGTATTTT. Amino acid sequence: CASRPGLAGASTDTQYF.

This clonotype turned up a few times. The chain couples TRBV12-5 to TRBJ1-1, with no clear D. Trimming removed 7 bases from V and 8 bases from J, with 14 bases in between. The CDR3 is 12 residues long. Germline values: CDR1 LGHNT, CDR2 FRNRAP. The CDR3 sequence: CASEGPRNEAFF. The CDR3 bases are TGTGCTAGTGAGGGCCCCAGAAACGAAGCTTTCTTT.

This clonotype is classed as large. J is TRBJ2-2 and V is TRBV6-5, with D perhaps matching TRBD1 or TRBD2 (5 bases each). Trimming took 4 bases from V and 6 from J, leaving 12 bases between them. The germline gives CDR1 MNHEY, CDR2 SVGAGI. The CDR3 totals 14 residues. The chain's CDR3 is CASSSGRFAGELFF. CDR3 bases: TGTGCCAGCAGTTCGGGACGTTTCGCCGGGGAGCTGTTTTTT.

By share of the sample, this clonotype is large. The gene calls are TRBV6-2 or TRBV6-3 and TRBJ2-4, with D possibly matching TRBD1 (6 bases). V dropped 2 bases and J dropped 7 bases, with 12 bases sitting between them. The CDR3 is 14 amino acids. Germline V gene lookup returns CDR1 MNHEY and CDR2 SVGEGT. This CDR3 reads CASSYRGQGNIQYF. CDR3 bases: TGTGCCAGCAGTTACCGGGGCCAGGGGAACATTCAGTACTTC.

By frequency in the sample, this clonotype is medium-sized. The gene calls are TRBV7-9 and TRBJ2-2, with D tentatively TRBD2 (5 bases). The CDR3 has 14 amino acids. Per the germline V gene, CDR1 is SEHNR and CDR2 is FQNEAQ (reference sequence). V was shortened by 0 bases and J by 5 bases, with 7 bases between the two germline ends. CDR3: CASSLASGTGELFF. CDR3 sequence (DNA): TGTGCCAGCAGCTTAGCGTCGGGAACCGGGGAGCTGTTTTTT. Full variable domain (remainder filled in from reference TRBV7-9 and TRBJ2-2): DTGVSQNPRHKITKRGQNVTFRCDPISEHNRLYWYRQTLGQGPEFLTYFQNEAQLEKSRLLSDRFSAERPKGSFSTLEIQRTEQGDSAMYLCASSLASGTGELFFGEGSRLTVL.